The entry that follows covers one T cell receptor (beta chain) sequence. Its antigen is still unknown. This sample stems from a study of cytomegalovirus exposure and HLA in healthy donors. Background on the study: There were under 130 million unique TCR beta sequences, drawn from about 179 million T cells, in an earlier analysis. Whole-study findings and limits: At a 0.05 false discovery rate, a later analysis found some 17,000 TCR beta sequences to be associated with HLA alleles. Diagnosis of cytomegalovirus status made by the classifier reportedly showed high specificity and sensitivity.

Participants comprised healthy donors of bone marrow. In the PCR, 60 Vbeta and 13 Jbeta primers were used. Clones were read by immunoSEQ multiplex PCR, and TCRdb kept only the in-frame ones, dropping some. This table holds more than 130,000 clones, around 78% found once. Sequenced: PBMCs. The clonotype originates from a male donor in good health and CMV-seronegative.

CDR3 amino acids: CASSRDRAGDYGYTF. The DNA for the CDR3 is TGTGCCAGTAGCAGGGACAGGGCCGGGGACTATGGCTACACCTTC. The J gene is TRBJ1-2, the V gene TRBV19, with 9 bases identical to TRBD1. V shed 6 bases and J 3 bases; nucleotides not matched to a gene: 8. The CDR3 is made up of 15 amino acids. Per the germline V gene, CDR1 is LNHDA and CDR2 is SQIVND (reference sequence).